The clone carrying this T cell receptor beta chain was seen a single time. The data were taken from a study of T cell changes during pregnancy in multiple sclerosis. The CDR3 length is 13 residues. Trimming shortened V by 2 bases and J by 7 bases, and 12 bases separated the two germline ends. Germline values: CDR1 SGHNT, CDR2 YYREEE (reference sequence). Clones were sequenced by immunoSEQ multiplex PCR, and TCRdb holds only the in-frame ones, with some missing. Counted here are 40,000 to 45,000 clones, 90% to 95% occurring once; the ten biggest clones make up 6.5% to 9%. The TCR comes from a female donor with multiple sclerosis, enrolled in a pregnancy study. This rearrangement joins TRBV5-4 to TRBJ1-2; no reliable D call. The source material was CD8+ T cells from peripheral blood mononuclear cells, sampled in the third trimester of pregnancy. The CDR3 bases are TGTGCCAGCAGCTTCATGAGTCCTCTTGGCTACACCTTC. Translated, it gives CASSFMSPLGYTF.